This passage covers 14 T cell receptor beta chains from one sample sequenced in a study of T cell changes during pregnancy in multiple sclerosis. Some clones are missing from TCRdb's copy, which holds only in-frame ones; the method was immunoSEQ multiplex PCR. The sample has under 15,000 clones; roughly 88% are singletons. The sample consisted of CD8+ T cells from peripheral blood mononuclear cells, taken in the second trimester of pregnancy. The source is a female donor in good health, enrolled as a control in a pregnancy study.

The chain carries TRBV4-2 and TRBJ1-2; a weak D match, TRBD1 (6 bases). The CDR3 totals 15 residues. Germline V gives CDR1 LGHNA, CDR2 YNFKEQ. With 2 bases removed from V and 1 base from J, the gap between germline ends came to 11 bases. The CDR3 is CASSQRDTDNYGYTF. The DNA for the CDR3 is TGTGCCAGCAGCCAACGGGACACCGATAACTATGGCTACACCTTC.

The chain joins TRBV7-9 to TRBJ1-1; perhaps TRBD1 as D (6 bases). The CDR3 is made up of 18 amino acids. With 5 bases removed from V and 7 bases from J, the gap between germline ends came to 29 bases. The germline gives CDR1 SEHNR, CDR2 FQNEAQ (reference sequence). As DNA, the CDR3 is TGTGCCAGCAGCCCAGGTGCATGGCAGGGGTTATTTCGTAGTGAAGCTTTCTTT. Protein product: CASSPGAWQGLFRSEAFF.

The rearrangement links TRBV10-3 to TRBJ2-7; D uncertain. Per the germline V gene, CDR1 is ENHRY and CDR2 is SYGVKD. The CDR3 loop spans 14 amino acids. Trimming left V 0 bases short and J 3 bases short, with 9 bases between. Here the CDR3 reads CAISESNQIYEQYF. CDR3 sequence (DNA): TGTGCCATCAGTGAGTCGAACCAGATCTACGAGCAGTACTTC.

The CDR3: CASSQEAQGFGYTF. CDR3 sequence (DNA): TGTGCCAGCAGCCAAGAGGCACAGGGGTTCGGCTACACCTTC. The chain has TRBV14 and TRBJ1-2, with TRBD1 matching over 7 bases. The junction had 6 bases not matched to a gene; V was cut back by 0 bases and J by 8 bases. The CDR3 sequence is 14 residues long. Germline assignment: CDR1 SGHDN and CDR2 FVKESK.

This clone has only one observation. This chain joins TRBV6-1 and TRBJ2-7, with no clear D. The length of the CDR3 is 15 residues. In germline, CDR1 is MNHNS, CDR2 SASEGT. V was cut by 2 bases and J by 0 bases, with 11 bases left in between. The CDR3 sequence is CASSELASSSYEQYF. The CDR3, as DNA: TGTGCCAGCAGTGAACTGGCCTCAAGCTCCTACGAGCAGTACTTC.

This chain joins TRBV6-5 and TRBJ2-3; TRBD1 agrees at 8 bases. This CDR3 region has 13 residues. The V and J ends lost 8 bases and 3 bases, in that order; junction bases with no gene match: 4. Germline loops: CDR1 MNHEY, CDR2 SVGAGI. The chain's CDR3 is CASRQGMTDTQYF. In nucleotides, the CDR3 is TGTGCCAGCCGACAGGGGATGACAGATACGCAGTATTTT.

The chain is built from TRBV15 and TRBJ2-3; D remains unclear. Trimming pared 1 base from V and 4 bases from J, leaving 9 bases between. Germline V gene data show CDR1 as LNHNV and CDR2 as YYDKDF (reference sequence). This CDR3 spans 14 amino acids. CDR3 sequence: CATSRVRGADTQYF. CDR3 nucleotides: TGTGCCACCAGCAGAGTTAGAGGCGCAGATACGCAGTATTTT.

This chain uses TRBV13 with TRBJ2-5; TRBD2 is a possible D gene (6 bases). Germline values: CDR1 PRHDT, CDR2 FYEKMQ (reference sequence). Trimming left V 5 bases short and J 2 bases short, with 18 bases between. This CDR3 comprises 16 residues. CDR3 sequence: CASSPRDGLSQETQYF. In DNA form, the CDR3 reads TGTGCCAGCAGCCCCAGAGACGGACTATCACAAGAGACCCAGTACTTC.

The gene calls are TRBV19 and TRBJ2-1; the match to TRBD2 covers 12 bases. This CDR3 spans 18 amino acids. J was trimmed by 1 base and V by 0 bases; bases with no gene match: 4. From germline, CDR1 is LNHDA and CDR2 SQIVND (reference sequence). CDR3 nucleotides: TGTGCCAGTAGTATAGATCGGCTAGCGGGGGGGTCCTACAATGAGCAGTTCTTC. This codes for CASSIDRLAGGSYNEQFF.

V is TRBV6-5 and J is TRBJ2-1; 7 bases are a match to TRBD2. The CDR3 runs to 13 residues. Germline CDR1 MNHEY, CDR2 SVGAGI. J gave up 7 bases and V 5 bases, and 5 bases lay outside the gene matches. The CDR3 region is CASSEAGSNEQFF. CDR3 nucleotides: TGTGCCAGCAGTGAAGCGGGGTCAAATGAGCAGTTCTTC.

The gene calls are TRBV9 and TRBJ1-4; tentative D call: TRBD1 (6 bases). The CDR3 has 15 residues. Trimming shortened V by 4 bases and J by 3 bases, and 13 bases separated the two germline ends. Germline CDR1 is SGDLS and CDR2 is YYNGEE. The CDR3 region is CASSRGAASNEKLFF. CDR3 sequence (DNA): TGTGCCAGCAGCCGGGGGGCCGCCTCTAATGAAAAACTGTTTTTT.

V and J are TRBV19 and TRBJ1-2, with a possible D match to TRBD1 (5 bases). There are 12 residues in the CDR3. V lost 5 bases to trimming and J lost 7 bases, with 11 bases between them. CDR1 and CDR2 from the germline V gene are LNHDA and SQIVND (reference sequence). In DNA, the CDR3 is TGTGCCAGTAGTGGGCCCGGGGGTGGCTACACCTTC. Protein product: CASSGPGGGYTF.

The gene calls are TRBV19 and TRBJ2-1; the match to TRBD2 covers 11 bases. The CDR3 contains 16 residues. Germline V lookup: CDR1 LNHDA, CDR2 SQIVND (reference sequence). With 0 bases clipped from V and 4 bases from J, the junction kept 2 bases outside the gene matches. The CDR3 DNA sequence: TGTGCCAGTAGTATAGATGGGACTAGCGGATACAATGAGCAGTTCTTC. It specifies CASSIDGTSGYNEQFF.

V gene TRBV2 combines with J gene TRBJ1-1; 10 bases fit TRBD1. The junction had 5 bases not matched to a gene; V was cut back by 5 bases and J by 5 bases. The germline CDR1 and CDR2 sequences are SNHLY and FYNNEI. The CDR3 consists of 14 residues. CDR3 protein: CASSKDRGRTEAFF. The CDR3 nucleotides are TGTGCCAGCAGTAAGGACAGGGGGAGGACTGAAGCTTTCTTT.